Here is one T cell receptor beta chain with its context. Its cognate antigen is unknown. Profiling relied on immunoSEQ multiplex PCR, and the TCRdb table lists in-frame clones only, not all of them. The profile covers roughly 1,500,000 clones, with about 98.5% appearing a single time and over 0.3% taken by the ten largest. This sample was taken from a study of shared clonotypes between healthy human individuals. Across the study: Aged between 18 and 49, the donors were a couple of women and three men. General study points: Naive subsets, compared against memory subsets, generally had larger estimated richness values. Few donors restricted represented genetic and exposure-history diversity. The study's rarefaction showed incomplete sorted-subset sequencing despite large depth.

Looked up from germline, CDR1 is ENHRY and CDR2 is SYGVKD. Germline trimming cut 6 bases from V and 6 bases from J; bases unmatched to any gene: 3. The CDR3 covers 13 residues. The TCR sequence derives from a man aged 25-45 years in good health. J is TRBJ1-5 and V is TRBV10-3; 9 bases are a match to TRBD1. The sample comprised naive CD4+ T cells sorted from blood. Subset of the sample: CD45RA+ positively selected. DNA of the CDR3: TGTGCCATCAGGGACAGGGGCAGTCAGCCCCAGCATTTT. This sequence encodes CAIRDRGSQPQHF.